This TCR beta chain was recovered during a study of blood T cell repertoires in COVID-19. As for the study in general: Samples came from the United States, Italy and Spain, spanning acute and convalescent COVID-19. From T cells, B-cell-depleted T cells, or PBMCs came the material, which was cDNA or gDNA.

V was trimmed by 1 base and J by 6 bases, leaving 14 bases between them. CDR1 and CDR2 from the germline V gene are LGHDT and YNNKEL (reference sequence). The CDR3 consists of 15 residues. Authors' methods: Using reference gene primer amplification, nucleated cell counts were estimated. The assay was immunoSEQ multiplex PCR, and TCRdb's table has in-frame clones only and misses some. V and J calls and clone size are given by that table; D and trimming were obtained from the DNA. Of 70,000 to 100,000 clones listed, 85% to 95% are singletons. This clone was observed once. The origin of this receptor is a man aged 55 to 70 with acute or convalescent COVID-19. The sample was peripheral blood. V and J are TRBV3-1 (or the pseudogene TRBV3-2) and TRBJ2-3; D is perhaps TRBD2 (7 bases). CDR3 protein: CASSQVGGHGDTQYF. In nucleotides, the CDR3 is TGTGCCAGCAGCCAAGTGGGGGGGCATGGGGATACGCAGTATTTT.